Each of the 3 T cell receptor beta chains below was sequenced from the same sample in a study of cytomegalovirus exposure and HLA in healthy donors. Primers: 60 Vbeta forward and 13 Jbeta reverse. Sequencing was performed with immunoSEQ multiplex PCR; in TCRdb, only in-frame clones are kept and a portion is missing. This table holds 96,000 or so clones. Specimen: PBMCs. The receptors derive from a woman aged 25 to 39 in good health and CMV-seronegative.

The CDR3 nucleotides read TGTGCCAGCAGTTTGCATAGCGGGTACAATGAGCAGTTCTTC. It translates to CASSLHSGYNEQFF. V usage is TRBV28 and J usage is TRBJ2-1; 7 bases agree with TRBD2. The CDR3 covers 14 residues. The V and J ends lost 3 bases and 4 bases, in that order; junction bases with no gene match: 3. Per germline, CDR1 MDHEN and CDR2 SYDVKM.

CDR3 loop: CASSLMTSGSTDTQYF. CDR3 coding DNA: TGTGCCAGCAGCTTGATGACTAGCGGGAGCACAGATACGCAGTATTTT. The chain links TRBV28 to TRBJ2-3; 10 bases are shared with TRBD2. The CDR3 consists of 16 residues. CDR1 MDHEN and CDR2 SYDVKM come from the germline V gene. Losses at the gene ends were 6 bases for V and 0 bases for J; bases not matched to a gene: 6.

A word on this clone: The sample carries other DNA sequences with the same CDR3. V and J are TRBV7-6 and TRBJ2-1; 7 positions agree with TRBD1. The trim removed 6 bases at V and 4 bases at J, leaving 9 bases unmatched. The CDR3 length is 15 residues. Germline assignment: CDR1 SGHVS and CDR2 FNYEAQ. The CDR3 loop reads CASSTGTASYNEQFF. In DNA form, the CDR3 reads TGTGCCAGCAGTACTGGGACAGCTTCTTACAATGAGCAGTTCTTC. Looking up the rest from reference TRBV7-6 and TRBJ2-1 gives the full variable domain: GAGVSQSPRYKVTKRGQDVALRCDPISGHVSLYWYRQALGQGPEFLTYFNYEAQQDKSGLPNDRFSAERPEGSISTLTIQRTEQRDSAMYRCASSTGTASYNEQFFGPGTRLTVL.